The clone carrying this TCR beta chain was found a few times. Its matching antigen is unknown. The record originates from a study of cytomegalovirus exposure and HLA in healthy donors. Regarding the study as a whole: Cytomegalovirus association was assigned to approximately 180 TCR beta chains. Analysis performed later showed TCR beta chains linked to HLA being more clonally expanded than equally common others.

It was healthy bone marrow donors who served as donors. The PCR ran on 60 Vbeta and 13 Jbeta primers. TCRdb's table, derived via immunoSEQ multiplex PCR, lists solely in-frame clones and lacks some. This sample has 120,000 or so clones, with 77% found just once. CDR3 length equals 14 residues. Germline CDR1 reads SGDLS; CDR2 reads YYNGEE. J lost 9 bases, V lost 3 bases, and 7 bases had no gene match. V is TRBV9 and J is TRBJ2-1; 9 nucleotides align to TRBD2. The TCR originated in a man in his late teens or twenties in good health and CMV-seropositive. The sample consisted of PBMCs. The chain's CDR3 is CASSARTSAGEQFF. The CDR3 DNA reads TGTGCCAGCAGCGCCCGGACTAGCGCGGGTGAGCAGTTCTTC. Drawing the rest from reference TRBV9 and TRBJ2-1, the complete variable domain is DSGVTQTPKHLITATGQRVTLRCSPRSGDLSVYWYQQSLDQGLQFLIQYYNGEERAKGNILERFSAQQFPDLHSELNLSSLELGDSALYFCASSARTSAGEQFFGPGTRLTVL.